This TCR beta chain stems from a study of T-cell reconstitution after alpha-beta-depleted transplantation in children. Study results and caveats: About two months after transplant, alpha-beta T cells reportedly came from several hundred expanded graft clones. After transplant, high TCRbeta diversity at day 60 in some patients arose from surviving recipient T cells and thymic progenitors. Newly produced T cells mostly provided counts and TCRbeta diversity after one year, as hyperexpanded clones declined.

The library targeted TCRbeta and was prepared with unique molecular identifiers. TCRdb called the PCR reads again in MiXCR, with one record for every CDR3 protein. The repertoire has 700,000 or so distinct CDR3 sequences, around 14% of them found once; the top ten carry 0.65% to 0.9%. This clonotype appeared many times. The antigen is unknown. The source is a girl aged 2 to 9 with congenital amegakaryocytic thrombocytopenia, due to receive a stem cell transplant. Here the sequenced sample was PBMCs, taken before TCRalphabeta/CD19-depleted stem cell transplant.

The CDR3 here is CASSFGGPGQDTQYF. For the CDR3, the DNA is TGTGCCAGCAGTTTCGGTGGACCGGGTCAGGATACGCAGTATTTT. The V call is TRBV12-3 or TRBV12-4, the J call TRBJ2-3; D unresolved. V was pared by 3 bases and J by 6 bases, with 16 bases between. The length of the CDR3 is 15 residues.